This TCR beta chain emerged from a study of cytomegalovirus exposure and HLA in healthy donors. Study at large: Early release data held 85 million to 95 million unique TCRs from HLA-typed donors.

Germline CDR1 SGHVS, CDR2 FQNEAQ. CDR3 size: 15 residues. Trimming removed 2 bases from V and 5 bases from J; junction bases left unmatched: 5. 13 Jbeta primers and 60 Vbeta primers were used for the PCR. Produced via immunoSEQ multiplex PCR; TCRdb's table is partial and in-frame only. Here the sample spans more than 100,000 clones, roughly 9.6% being singletons. Study-level results: In an earlier analysis, most TCR beta V segments were productive about 90% or about 30% of the time. Fewer N-insertions than the approximately 680-donor mean were reportedly shown by an Asian-associated ancestry cluster in a later analysis. Across HLA loci, a later analysis found differing TCR association rates, with DRB1 most and HLA-C fewest.

Only a few counts were recorded for this clone. What it binds is not known. Sequencing was done on a sample of PBMCs. This chain connects TRBV7-8 to TRBJ2-2; TRBD2 aligns across 7 bases. This sequence originates from a woman aged 40-49 years in good health and CMV-seropositive. The CDR3 DNA reads as TGTGCCAGCAGCTTACAGGGAGGGTGGACCGGGGAGCTGTTTTTT. Translating gives CASSLQGGWTGELFF.